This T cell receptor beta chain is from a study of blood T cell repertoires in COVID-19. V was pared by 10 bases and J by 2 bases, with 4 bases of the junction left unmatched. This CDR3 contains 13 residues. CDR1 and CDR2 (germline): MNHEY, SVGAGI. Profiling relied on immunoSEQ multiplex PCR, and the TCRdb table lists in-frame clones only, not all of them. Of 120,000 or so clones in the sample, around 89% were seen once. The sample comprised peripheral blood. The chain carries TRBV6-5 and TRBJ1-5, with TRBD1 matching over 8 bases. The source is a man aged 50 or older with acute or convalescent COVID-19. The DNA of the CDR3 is TGTGCCACCATGGGACAGGGCAATCAGCCCCAGCATTTT. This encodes CATMGQGNQPQHF.